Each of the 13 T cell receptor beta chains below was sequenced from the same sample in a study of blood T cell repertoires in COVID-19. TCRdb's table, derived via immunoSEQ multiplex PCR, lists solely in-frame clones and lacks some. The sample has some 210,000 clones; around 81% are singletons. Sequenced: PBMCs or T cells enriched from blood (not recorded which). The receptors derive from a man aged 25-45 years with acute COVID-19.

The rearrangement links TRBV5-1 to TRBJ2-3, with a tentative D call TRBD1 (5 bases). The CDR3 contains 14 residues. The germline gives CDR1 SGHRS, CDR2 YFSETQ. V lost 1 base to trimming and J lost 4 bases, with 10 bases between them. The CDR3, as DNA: TGCGCCAGCAGCTTGCTAGGGGCACCAGATACGCAGTATTTT. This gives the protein CASSLLGAPDTQYF. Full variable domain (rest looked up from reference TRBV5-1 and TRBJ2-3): KAGVTQTPRYLIKTRGQQVTLSCSPISGHRSVSWYQQTPGQGLQFLFEYFSETQRNKGNFPGRFSGRQFSNSRSEMNVSTLELGDSALYLCASSLLGAPDTQYFGPGTRLTVL.

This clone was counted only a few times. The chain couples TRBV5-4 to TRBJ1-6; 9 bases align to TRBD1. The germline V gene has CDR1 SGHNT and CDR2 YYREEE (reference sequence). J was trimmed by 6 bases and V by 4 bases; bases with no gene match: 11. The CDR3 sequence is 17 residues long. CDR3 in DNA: TGTGCCAGCAGCCCAGTCGGGGACAGGGTTGTTAATTCACCCCTCCACTTT. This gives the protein CASSPVGDRVVNSPLHF.

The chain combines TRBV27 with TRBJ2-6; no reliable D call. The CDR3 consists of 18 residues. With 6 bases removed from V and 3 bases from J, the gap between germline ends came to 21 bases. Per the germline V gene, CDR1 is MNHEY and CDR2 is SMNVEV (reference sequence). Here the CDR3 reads CASSHPTDLTFGANVLTF. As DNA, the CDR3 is TGTGCCAGCAGCCACCCGACTGACTTGACGTTTGGGGCCAACGTCCTGACTTTC.

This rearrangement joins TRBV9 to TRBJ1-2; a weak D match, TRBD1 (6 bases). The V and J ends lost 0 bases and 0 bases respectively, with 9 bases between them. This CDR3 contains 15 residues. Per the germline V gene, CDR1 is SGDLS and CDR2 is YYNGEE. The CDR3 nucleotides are TGTGCCAGCAGCGTAGGAGACAGGTCTAACTATGGCTACACCTTC. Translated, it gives CASSVGDRSNYGYTF.

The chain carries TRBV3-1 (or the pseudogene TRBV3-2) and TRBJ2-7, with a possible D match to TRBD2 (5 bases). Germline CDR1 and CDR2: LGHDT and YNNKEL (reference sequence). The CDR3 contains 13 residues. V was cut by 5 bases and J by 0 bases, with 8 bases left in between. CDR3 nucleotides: TGTGCCAGCAGCTCCGGGGTCTCCTACGAGCAGTACTTC. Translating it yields CASSSGVSYEQYF.

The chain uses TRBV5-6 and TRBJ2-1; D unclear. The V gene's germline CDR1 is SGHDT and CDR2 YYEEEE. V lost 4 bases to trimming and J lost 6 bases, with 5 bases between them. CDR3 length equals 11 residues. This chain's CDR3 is CASSGSNEQFF. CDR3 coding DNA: TGTGCCAGCAGCGGCTCCAATGAGCAGTTCTTC.

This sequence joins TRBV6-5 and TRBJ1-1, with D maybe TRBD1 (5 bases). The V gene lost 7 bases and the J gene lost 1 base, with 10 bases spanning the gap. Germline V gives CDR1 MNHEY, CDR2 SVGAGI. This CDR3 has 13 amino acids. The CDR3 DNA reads TGTGCCAGCACGTGGGGCTCGAACACTGAAGCTTTCTTT. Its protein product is CASTWGSNTEAFF.

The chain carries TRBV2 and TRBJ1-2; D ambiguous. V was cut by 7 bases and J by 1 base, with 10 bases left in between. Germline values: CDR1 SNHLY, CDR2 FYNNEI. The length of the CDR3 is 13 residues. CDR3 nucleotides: TGTGCCAGCAACCCGCAGTTTAACTATGGCTACACCTTC. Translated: CASNPQFNYGYTF.

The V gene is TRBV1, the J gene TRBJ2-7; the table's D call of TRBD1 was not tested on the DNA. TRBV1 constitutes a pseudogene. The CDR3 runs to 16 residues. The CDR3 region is CTSSRQGDSSSYEQYF. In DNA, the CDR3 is TGCACCAGCAGTCGACAGGGGGACAGCAGCTCCTACGAGCAGTACTTC.

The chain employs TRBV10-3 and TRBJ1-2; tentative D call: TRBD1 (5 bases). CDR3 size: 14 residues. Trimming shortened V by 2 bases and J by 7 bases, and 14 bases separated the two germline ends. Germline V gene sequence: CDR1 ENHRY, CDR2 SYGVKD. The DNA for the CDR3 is TGTGCCATCAGTGAGCCCCAGGGTTCGGCTGGCTACACCTTC. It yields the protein CAISEPQGSAGYTF.

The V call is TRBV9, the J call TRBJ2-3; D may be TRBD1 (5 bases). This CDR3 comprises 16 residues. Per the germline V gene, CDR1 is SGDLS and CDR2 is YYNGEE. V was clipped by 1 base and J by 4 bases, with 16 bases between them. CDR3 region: CASSVQAGLGADTQYF. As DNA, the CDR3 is TGTGCCAGCAGCGTACAGGCAGGGCTAGGCGCAGATACGCAGTATTTT.

This CDR3 is CASRMGQGRADTQYF. CDR3 nucleotide sequence: TGTGCCAGCAGGATGGGACAGGGGAGGGCAGATACGCAGTATTTT. The chain combines TRBV2 with TRBJ2-3; 10 positions agree with TRBD1. Germline V lookup: CDR1 SNHLY, CDR2 FYNNEI. V lost 6 bases, J lost 4 bases, and 7 bases stayed unmatched. The CDR3 runs 15 residues.

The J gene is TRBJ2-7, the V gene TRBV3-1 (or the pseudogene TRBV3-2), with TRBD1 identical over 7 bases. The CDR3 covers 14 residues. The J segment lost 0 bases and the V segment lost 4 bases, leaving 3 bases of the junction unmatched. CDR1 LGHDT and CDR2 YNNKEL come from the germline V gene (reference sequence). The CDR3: CASSRDSSSYEQYF. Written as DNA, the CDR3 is TGTGCCAGCAGCCGGGACAGTAGCTCCTACGAGCAGTACTTC.